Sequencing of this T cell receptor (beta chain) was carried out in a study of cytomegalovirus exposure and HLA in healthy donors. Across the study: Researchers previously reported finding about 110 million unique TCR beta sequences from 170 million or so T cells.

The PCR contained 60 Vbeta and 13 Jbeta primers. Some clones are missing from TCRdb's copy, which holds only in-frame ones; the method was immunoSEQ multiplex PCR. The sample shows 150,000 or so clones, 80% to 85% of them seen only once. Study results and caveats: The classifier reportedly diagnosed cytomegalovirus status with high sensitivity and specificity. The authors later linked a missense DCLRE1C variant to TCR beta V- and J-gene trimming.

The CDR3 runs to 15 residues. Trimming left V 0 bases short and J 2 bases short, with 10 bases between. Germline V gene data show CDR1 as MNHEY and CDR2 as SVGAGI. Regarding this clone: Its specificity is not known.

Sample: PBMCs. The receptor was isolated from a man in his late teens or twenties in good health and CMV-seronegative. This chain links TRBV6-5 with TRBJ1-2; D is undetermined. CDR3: CASSYSRGMNYGYTF. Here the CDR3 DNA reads TGTGCCAGCAGTTACTCGAGAGGGATGAACTATGGCTACACCTTC.